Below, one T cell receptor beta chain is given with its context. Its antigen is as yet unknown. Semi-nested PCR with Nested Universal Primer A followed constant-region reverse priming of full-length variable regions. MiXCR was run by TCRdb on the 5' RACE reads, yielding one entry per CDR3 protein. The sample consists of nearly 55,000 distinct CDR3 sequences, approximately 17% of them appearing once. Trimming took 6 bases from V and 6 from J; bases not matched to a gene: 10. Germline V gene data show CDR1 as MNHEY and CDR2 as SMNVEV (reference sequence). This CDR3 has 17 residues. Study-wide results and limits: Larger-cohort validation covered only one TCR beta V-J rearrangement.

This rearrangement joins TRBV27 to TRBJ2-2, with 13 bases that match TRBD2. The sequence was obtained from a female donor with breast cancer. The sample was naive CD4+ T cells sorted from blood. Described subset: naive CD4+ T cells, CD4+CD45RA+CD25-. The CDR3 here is CASRRPTSGRGSGELFF. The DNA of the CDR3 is TGTGCCAGCAGACGACCTACTAGCGGGAGGGGATCCGGGGAGCTGTTTTTT.